This T cell receptor beta chain was captured in a study of cytomegalovirus exposure and HLA in healthy donors. In the PCR, 60 Vbeta and 13 Jbeta primers were used. Sequenced by immunoSEQ multiplex PCR; TCRdb stores in-frame clones only, minus some. The repertoire holds 120,000 to 150,000 clones, about 80% seen once, with roughly 4.5% in the top ten. The clonotype was recovered from a man aged 40-55 years in good health and CMV-seropositive. Sequencing used PBMCs.

The chain's CDR3 is CASSAGGSYEQYF. CDR3 coding DNA: TGTGCCAGCAGCGCCGGAGGGTCGTACGAGCAGTACTTC. This chain joins TRBV27 and TRBJ2-7, with D possibly matching TRBD2 (6 bases). V was clipped by 6 bases and J by 4 bases, with 13 bases between them. The CDR3 sequence is 13 residues long. The V gene's germline CDR1 is MNHEY and CDR2 SMNVEV (reference sequence).